Shown below are 6 T cell receptor beta chains from a single sample sequenced in a study of cytomegalovirus exposure and HLA in healthy donors. PCR amplification relied on 60 Vbeta primers (plus 13 Jbeta primers). The method was immunoSEQ multiplex PCR; TCRdb's version includes in-frame clones alone and lacks a portion of them. The data include some 130,000 clones; the top ten clones carry approximately 1.6%. Sequences were obtained from PBMCs. These receptors were obtained from a woman aged 40-49 years in good health and CMV-seropositive.

CDR3 region: CASSLSLRRTEAFF. For the CDR3, the DNA is TGTGCCAGCAGTTTATCCCTAAGGAGGACTGAAGCTTTCTTT. The V and J genes are TRBV27 and TRBJ1-1; D unresolved. Looked up from germline, CDR1 is MNHEY and CDR2 is SMNVEV (reference sequence). V gave up 0 bases and J gave up 5 bases, with 10 bases separating them. This CDR3 is 14 amino acids long.

This CDR3 reads CASKDGRRADTQYF. CDR3 DNA: TGTGCCAGCAAAGACGGGAGGAGGGCAGATACGCAGTATTTT. The chain uses TRBV2 and TRBJ2-3, with 7 bases matching TRBD2. V lost 7 bases to trimming and J lost 4 bases; unmatched junction nucleotides: 8. This CDR3 comprises 14 residues. The germline V gene has CDR1 SNHLY and CDR2 FYNNEI.

The chain combines TRBV6-1 with TRBJ2-5; the D is unclear. Trimming took off 1 base at V and 1 base at J, with 4 bases between the two ends. There are 13 residues in the CDR3. Germline assignment: CDR1 MNHNS and CDR2 SASEGT. CDR3 residues: CASSEVSQETQYF. The CDR3 nucleotides are TGTGCCAGCAGTGAAGTCAGCCAAGAGACCCAGTACTTC.

The CDR3 here is CASSLTRSGGNEKLFF. CDR3 in DNA: TGTGCCAGCAGCTTAACTCGGTCCGGGGGAAATGAAAAACTGTTTTTT. This rearrangement joins TRBV7-9 to TRBJ1-4; weak D call: TRBD1 (5 bases). V dropped 2 bases and J dropped 5 bases, with 15 bases sitting between them. This CDR3 is 16 amino acids long. Germline V gene sequence: CDR1 SEHNR, CDR2 FQNEAQ (reference sequence).

The rearrangement joins TRBV25-1 to TRBJ2-7, with TRBD2 identical over 7 bases. Unmatched junction bases numbered 10, after V lost 8 bases and J lost 3 bases. This CDR3 has 14 residues. Germline CDR1 is MGHDK and CDR2 is SYGVNS. In nucleotides, the CDR3 is TGTGCCAGCGATGGGGGAGGGGCGGTCTACGAGCAGTACTTC. Its protein is CASDGGGAVYEQYF.

This chain links TRBV5-4 with TRBJ2-1, with no clear D. Trimming took off 4 bases at V and 6 bases at J, with 8 bases between the two ends. Germline assignment: CDR1 SGHNT and CDR2 YYREEE (reference sequence). CDR3 size: 12 residues. The CDR3 DNA follows: TGTGCCAGCAGCGAGATTTCCAATGAGCAGTTCTTC. Translated, it gives CASSEISNEQFF.